This TCR beta chain was sequenced during a study of spatial heterogeneity in lung cancer. In the study overall: Alpha-chain detections were consistently fewer than beta-chain detections among the sequences.

Time point of the sample: sample taken at primary tumor resection. Extraction of whole RNA from tumor, nontumor lung or frozen PBMC preceded unsorted sequencing. As concerns this clonotype: This may be a read error, as it is one base from a much larger clone.

TCRdb itself ran the 5' RACE reads through MiXCR, one entry per CDR3 protein. Found here are 24,000 or so distinct CDR3 sequences, 3.3% of them singletons; the top ten hold under 35%. The sequencing used PBMCs, collected at surgery. The sequence derives from a female donor with early-stage non-small cell lung cancer.

In DNA, the CDR3 is TGTGCCAGCAGCTTAAATGGGGAGACCCAGTACTTC. This codes for CASSLNGETQYF. The chain carries TRBV7-8 and TRBJ2-5; D gene unclear. Trimming took 2 bases from V and 5 from J, leaving 6 bases between them. This CDR3 has 12 residues. Germline CDR1 SGHVS, CDR2 FQNEAQ.